This T cell receptor beta chain was retrieved from a study of blood T cell repertoires in COVID-19. Original data processing: Reference gene primers were amplified, and this amplification served to estimate nucleated cell counts. Profiling relied on immunoSEQ multiplex PCR, and the TCRdb table lists in-frame clones only, not all of them. Clone size and the V and J calls come from that table; the DNA yielded D and trimming. The profile shows some 15,000 clones, 70% to 90% of them singletons. The TCR originated in a human donor in a cohort sampled during active COVID-19. The sequenced material came from peripheral blood.

The CDR3 region is CASSRRQEETQYF. DNA of the CDR3: TGTGCCAGCTCACGCCGACAGGAAGAGACCCAGTACTTC. V gene TRBV18 combines with J gene TRBJ2-5, with D tentatively TRBD1 (6 bases). Germline V gene data show CDR1 as KGHSH and CDR2 as LQKENI. The CDR3 length is 13 residues. V dropped 4 bases and J dropped 3 bases, with 9 bases sitting between them.